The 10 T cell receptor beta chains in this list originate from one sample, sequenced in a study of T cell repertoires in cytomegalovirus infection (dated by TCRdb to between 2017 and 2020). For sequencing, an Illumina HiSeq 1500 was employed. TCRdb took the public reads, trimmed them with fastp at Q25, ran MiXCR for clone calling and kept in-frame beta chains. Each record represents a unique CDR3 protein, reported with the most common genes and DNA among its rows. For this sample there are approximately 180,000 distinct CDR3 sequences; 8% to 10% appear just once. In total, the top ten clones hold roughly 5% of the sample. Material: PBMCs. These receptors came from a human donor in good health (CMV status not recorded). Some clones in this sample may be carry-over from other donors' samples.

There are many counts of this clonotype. CDR3 nucleotides: TGTGCCAGCAGCTTAGCGGGACAGGAGGAAGCTTTCTTT. Protein sequence: CASSLAGQEEAFF. This rearrangement joins TRBV7-2 to TRBJ1-1, with 8 bases fitting TRBD1. The CDR3 length is 13 residues. V dropped 0 bases and J dropped 8; count of bases not matched to a gene: 2. Per germline, CDR1 SGHTA and CDR2 FQGNSA.

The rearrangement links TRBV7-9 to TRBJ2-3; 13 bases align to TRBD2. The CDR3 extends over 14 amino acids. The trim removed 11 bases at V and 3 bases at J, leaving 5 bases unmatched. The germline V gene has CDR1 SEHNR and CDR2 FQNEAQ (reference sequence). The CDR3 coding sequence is TGTGCCGGCGCGACTAGCGGGGGGACAGATACGCAGTATTTT. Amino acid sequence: CAGATSGGTDTQYF.

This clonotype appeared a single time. CDR3 in amino acids: CASSEGRGAYNEQFF. The DNA for the CDR3 is TGTGCCAGCAGTGAAGGGCGGGGGGCCTACAATGAGCAGTTCTTC. The chain carries TRBV6-1 and TRBJ2-1, with 8 positions matching TRBD2. The length of the CDR3 is 15 residues. The trim removed 1 base at V and 2 bases at J, leaving 1 base unmatched. The germline V gene has CDR1 MNHNS and CDR2 SASEGT.

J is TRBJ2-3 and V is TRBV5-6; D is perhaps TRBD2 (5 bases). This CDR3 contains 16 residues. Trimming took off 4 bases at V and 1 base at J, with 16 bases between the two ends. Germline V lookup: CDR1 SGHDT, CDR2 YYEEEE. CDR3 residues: CASSPGGAAGTDTQYF. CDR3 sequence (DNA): TGTGCCAGCAGCCCCGGTGGAGCGGCTGGCACAGATACGCAGTATTTT.

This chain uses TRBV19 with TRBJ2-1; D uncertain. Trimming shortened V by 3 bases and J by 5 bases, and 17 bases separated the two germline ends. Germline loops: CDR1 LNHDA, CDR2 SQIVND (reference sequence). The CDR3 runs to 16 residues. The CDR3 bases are TGTGCCAGTAGTATTTTGCGGCTCGGATCGCACAATGAGCAGTTCTTC. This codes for CASSILRLGSHNEQFF.

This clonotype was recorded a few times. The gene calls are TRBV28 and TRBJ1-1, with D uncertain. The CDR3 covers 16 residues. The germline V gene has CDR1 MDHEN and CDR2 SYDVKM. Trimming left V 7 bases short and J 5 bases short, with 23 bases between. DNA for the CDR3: TGTGCCAGCACCATTCCCACGTTAGGCGGAAAAACTGAAGCTTTCTTT. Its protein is CASTIPTLGGKTEAFF.

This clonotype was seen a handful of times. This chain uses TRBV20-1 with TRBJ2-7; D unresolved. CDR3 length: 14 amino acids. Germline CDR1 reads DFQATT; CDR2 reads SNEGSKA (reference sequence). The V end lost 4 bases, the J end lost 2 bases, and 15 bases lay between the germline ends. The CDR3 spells CSATEWQSPYEQYF. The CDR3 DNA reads TGCAGTGCTACCGAATGGCAATCCCCCTACGAGCAGTACTTC.

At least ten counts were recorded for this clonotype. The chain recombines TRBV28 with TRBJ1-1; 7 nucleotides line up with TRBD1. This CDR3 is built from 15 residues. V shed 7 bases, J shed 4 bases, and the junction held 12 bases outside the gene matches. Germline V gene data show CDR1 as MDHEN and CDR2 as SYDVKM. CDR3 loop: CASIEPGRGGTEAFF. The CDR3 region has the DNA TGTGCCAGCATAGAACCTGGCAGGGGGGGCACTGAAGCTTTCTTT.

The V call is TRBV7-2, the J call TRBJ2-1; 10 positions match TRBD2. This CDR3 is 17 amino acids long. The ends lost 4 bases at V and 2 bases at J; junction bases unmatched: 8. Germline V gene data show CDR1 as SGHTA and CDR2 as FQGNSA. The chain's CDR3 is CASSYTVAGGPYNEQFF. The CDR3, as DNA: TGTGCCAGCAGCTACACCGTAGCGGGGGGACCCTACAATGAGCAGTTCTTC.

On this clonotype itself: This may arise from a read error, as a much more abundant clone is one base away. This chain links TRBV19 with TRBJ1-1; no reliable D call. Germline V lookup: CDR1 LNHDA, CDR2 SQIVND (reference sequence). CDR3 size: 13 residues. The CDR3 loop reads CDSSSFRASEAFF. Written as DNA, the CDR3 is TGTGACAGTAGTTCATTCCGGGCATCTGAAGCTTTCTTT.